This T cell receptor (beta chain) emerged from a study of blood T cell repertoires in COVID-19. There are 14 residues in the CDR3. CDR1 MNHEY and CDR2 SMNVEV come from the germline V gene (reference sequence). Trimming removed 6 bases at V and 8 bases at J, with 14 bases between. The authors' processing: Amplification with reference gene primers provided the estimates of nucleated cell counts. Produced via immunoSEQ multiplex PCR; TCRdb's table is partial and in-frame only. Clone size and the V and J calls come from that table; the DNA yielded D and trimming. In the table there are roughly 78,000 clones, 86% of which are singletons.

The material sequenced was peripheral blood. The TCR comes from a woman aged 60-75 years with acute or convalescent COVID-19. The chain combines TRBV27 with TRBJ1-6; D is undetermined. This chain's CDR3 is CASSPGTDYSPLHF. In DNA, the CDR3 is TGTGCCAGCAGCCCAGGCACGGATTATTCACCCCTCCACTTT.